This T cell receptor beta chain was obtained from a study of graft-versus-host responses after intestinal transplantation. Turning to the study itself: All of the recipients had induction that used anti-thymocyte globulin, then tacrolimus and steroids for about 3 years.

About this clone itself: Antigen specificity is unknown.

Libraries were prepared by immunoSEQ multiplex PCR; TCRdb keeps only in-frame clonotypes and omits some of them. The repertoire holds about 94,000 clones, with about 91% as singletons. Notes on the study in general: Individuals who had graft-donor T cell macrochimerism had allografts that showed high graft-versus-host to host-versus-graft clonal ratios.

CDR3 size: 13 residues. Trimming removed 3 bases from V and 8 bases from J; junction bases left unmatched: 2. Germline CDR1 SGHNT, CDR2 YYREEE (reference sequence). The source material was unstimulated CD8+ T cells sorted from spleen or lymph node cells, sampled before intestinal transplant. The chain combines TRBV5-4 with TRBJ2-1; 10 bases match TRBD1. The sequence derives from a human donor who received an intestinal transplant. The CDR3 DNA reads as TGTGCCAGCAGCTCCGGACAGGGGGATGAGCAGTTCTTC. Encoded protein: CASSSGQGDEQFF.